The entry that follows covers one T cell receptor beta chain sequence. The data stem from a study of siplizumab effects on memory and regulatory T cells. The CDR3 runs to 12 residues. CDR1 and CDR2 from the germline V gene are LNHDA and SQIVND (reference sequence). V was shortened by 9 bases and J by 1 base, with 9 bases between the two germline ends. Here immunoSEQ multiplex PCR was the method, and the copy in TCRdb shows in-frame clones only, minus some. The sample consists of about 100,000 clones, about 93% of them appearing once. The source material was Tregs sorted from blood. The rearrangement uses TRBV19 and TRBJ2-5; D might be TRBD1 (6 bases). This TCR was recovered from a human donor in good health. The CDR3 here is CARGGFQETQYF. The CDR3 nucleotides are TGTGCCAGAGGGGGATTCCAAGAGACCCAGTACTTC.